A single sample is the source of the 11 T cell receptor beta chains below, sequenced in a study of spatial heterogeneity in lung cancer. Study conclusions and caveats: Tumoral mutation counts were tracked by counts of expanded intratumoral alpha and beta TCRs.

No antigens are known for them. Indicated time point: sample taken at primary tumor resection. TCRdb processed the 5' RACE reads anew with MiXCR; each CDR3 protein has one entry. The sample carries 17,000 or so distinct CDR3 sequences, under 7% recorded once. This specimen consisted of lung tumor tissue, obtained at surgery. These receptors originate from a female donor with early-stage non-small cell lung cancer.

This clonotype was counted many times. This sequence joins TRBV7-2 and TRBJ2-1, with TRBD2 matching over 8 bases. V shed 5 bases and J 11 bases; nucleotides not matched to a gene: 17. Germline assignment: CDR1 SGHTA and CDR2 FQGNSA. The CDR3 consists of 16 residues. The CDR3 sequence: CASSPEPAGVIRKQFF. DNA of the CDR3: TGTGCCAGCAGCCCAGAGCCAGCGGGAGTTATAAGGAAGCAGTTCTTC.

This clonotype was counted a few times. The rearrangement uses TRBV28 and TRBJ1-6; D is unresolved. CDR3 length: 11 amino acids. Trimming removed 3 bases from V and 9 bases from J, with 3 bases in between. Germline V gene lookup returns CDR1 MDHEN and CDR2 SYDVKM. The CDR3 bases are TGTGCCAGCAGTTTCGGTTCACCCCTCCACTTT. Encoded protein: CASSFGSPLHF.

In this sample, this clonotype turned up many times. The rearrangement uses TRBV7-8 and TRBJ2-1; 11 positions match TRBD2. Losses at the gene ends were 8 bases for V and 6 bases for J; bases not matched to a gene: 9. The CDR3 contains 15 residues. Germline V gene data show CDR1 as SGHVS and CDR2 as FQNEAQ. DNA for the CDR3: TGTGCCAGCGCCATGAGGCTAGCGGGAGGCAATGAGCAGTTCTTC. It specifies CASAMRLAGGNEQFF.

This clonotype was seen a few times. This chain joins TRBV12-3 or TRBV12-4 and TRBJ2-5, with D possibly TRBD2 on 6 matching bases. The length of the CDR3 is 14 residues. V was cut by 7 bases and J by 3 bases, with 15 bases left in between. CDR3: CASMRRWGEETQYF. In DNA, the CDR3 is TGTGCCAGCATGAGAAGGTGGGGGGAAGAGACCCAGTACTTC.

This clonotype was observed many times. J is TRBJ2-2 and V is TRBV5-1; 7 bases are shared with TRBD2. CDR1 and CDR2 from the germline V gene are SGHRS and YFSETQ. The CDR3 length is 17 residues. With 0 bases clipped from V and 4 bases from J, the junction kept 9 bases outside the gene matches. The CDR3 DNA is TGCGCCAGCAGCTTGGCCCCCCAGGGCGGGGGCACCGGGGAGCTGTTTTTT. This gives the protein CASSLAPQGGGTGELFF.

This clonotype showed up many times. This chain joins TRBV12-3 or TRBV12-4 and TRBJ2-3; a weak D match, TRBD1 (6 bases). The CDR3 spans 14 residues. V lost 5 bases, J lost 2 bases, and 11 bases lay in between. CDR3 sequence reads: CASSLRDNTDTQYF. The CDR3 DNA is TGTGCCAGCAGTCTCCGGGACAACACAGATACGCAGTATTTT.

This clonotype was observed many times. The V and J genes are TRBV18 and TRBJ2-7, with D uncertain. Germline-derived CDR1 and CDR2 are KGHSH and LQKENI. Trimming removed 3 bases from V and 3 bases from J, with 6 bases in between. This CDR3 comprises 12 residues. DNA of the CDR3: TGTGCCAGCTCACCGAAGGACTACGAGCAGTACTTC. Encoded protein: CASSPKDYEQYF.

This chain links TRBV7-2 with TRBJ2-7; no firm D call. There are 13 residues in the CDR3. Germline V gene data show CDR1 as SGHTA and CDR2 as FQGNSA. Trimming shortened V by 4 bases and J by 4 bases, and 11 bases separated the two germline ends. The DNA for the CDR3 is TGTGCCAGCAGCTACCAGACTGATTACGAGCAGTACTTC. Protein: CASSYQTDYEQYF.

This clonotype was detected ten times or more. The rearrangement joins TRBV28 to TRBJ2-7; 9 nucleotides line up with TRBD1. Germline CDR1 is MDHEN and CDR2 is SYDVKM. J lost 4 bases, V lost 1 base, and 2 bases had no gene match. This CDR3 has 14 amino acids. The CDR3 DNA follows: TGTGCCAGCAGTTTATACAGGGGGCTATACGAGCAGTACTTC. Translating gives CASSLYRGLYEQYF. The variable domain in full, with the rest retrieved from reference TRBV28 and TRBJ2-7, is DVKVTQSSRYLVKRTGEKVFLECVQDMDHENMFWYRQDPGLGLRLIYFSYDVKMKEKGDIPEGYSVSREKKERFSLILESASTNQTSMYLCASSLYRGLYEQYFGPGTRLTVT.

This clonotype was recorded at least ten times. CDR3 DNA sequence: TGTGCCAGCAGCTTAGCTTTGGACTCCGCGGGGTTGGCCCAGTACTTC. Its protein is CASSLALDSAGLAQYF. The chain employs TRBV11-2 and TRBJ2-5; perhaps TRBD2 as D (6 bases). The germline CDR1 and CDR2 sequences are SGHAT and FQNNGV. Trimming removed 1 base from V and 9 bases from J, with 21 bases in between. The CDR3 length is 16 residues.

This clonotype has ten or more counts. The chain uses TRBV28 and TRBJ2-5; no firm D call. Trimming took 2 bases from V and 5 from J, leaving 15 bases between them. This CDR3 has 15 residues. From germline, CDR1 is MDHEN and CDR2 SYDVKM. CDR3 sequence reads: CASSLGSHSSETQYF. CDR3 nucleotides: TGTGCCAGCAGTTTAGGCTCCCACTCATCTGAGACCCAGTACTTC.